A single T cell receptor (beta chain) is shown here with its context. The antigen is not known. These data are taken from a study of T cell responses to AZD1222 COVID-19 vaccine. For the study at large: Combined were second doses at about 4 or about 12 weeks. Study observations and caveats: Baseline seropositivity characterized only a handful of AZD1222 recipients.

CDR1 SGHDT and CDR2 YYEEEE come from the germline V gene. The CDR3 spans 14 residues. V was clipped by 2 bases and J by 3 bases, with 12 bases between them. TCRdb's table, derived via immunoSEQ multiplex PCR, lists solely in-frame clones and lacks some. This sample has 150,000 to 200,000 clones, with about nine tenths found just once. The J gene is TRBJ2-7, the V gene TRBV5-6, with D perhaps matching TRBD1 (6 bases). The sample was peripheral blood, taken on day 0 of AZD1222 vaccination. The origin of this receptor is an adult in good health. CDR3 bases: TGTGCCAGCAGCTTCTCAGGGGCGCTCTACGAGCAGTACTTC. Residues: CASSFSGALYEQYF.